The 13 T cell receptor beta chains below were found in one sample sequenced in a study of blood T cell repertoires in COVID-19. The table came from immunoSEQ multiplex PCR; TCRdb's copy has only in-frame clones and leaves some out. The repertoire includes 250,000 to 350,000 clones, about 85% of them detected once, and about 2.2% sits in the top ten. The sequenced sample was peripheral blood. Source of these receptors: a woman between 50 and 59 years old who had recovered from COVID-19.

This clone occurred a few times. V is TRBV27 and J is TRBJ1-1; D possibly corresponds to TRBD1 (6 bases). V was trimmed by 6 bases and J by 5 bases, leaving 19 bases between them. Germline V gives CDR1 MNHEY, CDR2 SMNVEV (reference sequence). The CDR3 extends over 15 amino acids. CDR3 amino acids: CASRRPGQTATEAFF. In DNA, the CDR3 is TGTGCCAGCAGACGCCCCGGACAGACCGCGACTGAAGCTTTCTTT.

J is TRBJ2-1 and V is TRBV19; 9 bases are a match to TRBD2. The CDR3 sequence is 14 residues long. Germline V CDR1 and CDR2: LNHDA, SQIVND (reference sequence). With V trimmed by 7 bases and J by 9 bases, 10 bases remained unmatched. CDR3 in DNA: TGTGCCAGTACCCAGCGGGAGGCCTGGGGTGAGCAGTTCTTC. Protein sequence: CASTQREAWGEQFF. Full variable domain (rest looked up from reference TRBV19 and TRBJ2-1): DGGITQSPKYLFRKEGQNVTLSCEQNLNHDAMYWYRQDPGQGLRLIYYSQIVNDFQKGDIAEGYSVSREKKESFPLTVTSAQKNPTAFYLCASTQREAWGEQFFGPGTRLTVL.

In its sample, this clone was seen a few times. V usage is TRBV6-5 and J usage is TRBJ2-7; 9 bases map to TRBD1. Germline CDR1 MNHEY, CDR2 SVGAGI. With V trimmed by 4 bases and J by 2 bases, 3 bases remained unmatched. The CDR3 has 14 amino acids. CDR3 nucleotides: TGTGCCAGCAGTTTATGGGACAGGGCCTACGAGCAGTACTTC. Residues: CASSLWDRAYEQYF.

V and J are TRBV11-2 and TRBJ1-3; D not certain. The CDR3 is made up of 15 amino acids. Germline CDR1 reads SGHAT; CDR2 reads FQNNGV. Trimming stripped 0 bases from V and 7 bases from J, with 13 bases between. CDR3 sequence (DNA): TGTGCCAGCAGCTTAGATCGGCAGGTCTGGAACACCATATATTTT. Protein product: CASSLDRQVWNTIYF.

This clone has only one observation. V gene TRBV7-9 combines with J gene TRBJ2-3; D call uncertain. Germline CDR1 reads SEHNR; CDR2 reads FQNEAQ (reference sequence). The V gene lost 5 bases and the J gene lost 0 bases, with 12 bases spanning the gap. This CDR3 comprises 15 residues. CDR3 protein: CASSLTLPSTDTQYF. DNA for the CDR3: TGTGCCAGCAGCCTGACACTCCCAAGCACAGATACGCAGTATTTT. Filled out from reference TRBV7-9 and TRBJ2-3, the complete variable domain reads DTGVSQNPRHKITKRGQNVTFRCDPISEHNRLYWYRQTLGQGPEFLTYFQNEAQLEKSRLLSDRFSAERPKGSFSTLEIQRTEQGDSAMYLCASSLTLPSTDTQYFGPGTRLTVL.

The CDR3 reads CASSLSTRLGTTRRYEQYF. CDR3 in DNA: TGTGCCAGCAGTTTGTCGACCCGGCTAGGGACTACAAGACGTTACGAGCAGTACTTC. This chain joins TRBV28 and TRBJ2-7; TRBD2 aligns across 7 bases. The CDR3 has 19 amino acids. The ends lost 3 bases at V and 4 bases at J; junction bases unmatched: 21. Germline values: CDR1 MDHEN, CDR2 SYDVKM.

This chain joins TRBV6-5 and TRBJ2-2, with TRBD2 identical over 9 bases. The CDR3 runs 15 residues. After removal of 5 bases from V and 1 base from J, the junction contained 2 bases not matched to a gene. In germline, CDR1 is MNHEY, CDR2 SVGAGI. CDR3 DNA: TGTGCCAGCAGTCTAGCGGGGCGGAACACCGGGGAGCTGTTTTTT. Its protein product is CASSLAGRNTGELFF.

For the CDR3, the DNA is TGCGCCAGCAGCTTGATTCCAGCGGGGGGTTCCTACAATGAGCAGTTCTTC. This sequence encodes CASSLIPAGGSYNEQFF. The rearrangement uses TRBV5-1 and TRBJ2-1; 9 nucleotides line up with TRBD2. CDR1 and CDR2 (germline): SGHRS, YFSETQ. V dropped 1 base and J dropped 1; count of bases not matched to a gene: 6. The CDR3 spans 17 residues.

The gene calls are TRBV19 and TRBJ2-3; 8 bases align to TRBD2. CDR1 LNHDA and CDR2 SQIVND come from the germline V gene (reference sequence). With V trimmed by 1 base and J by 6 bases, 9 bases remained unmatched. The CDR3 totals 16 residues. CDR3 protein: CASSIGSSGARDTQYF. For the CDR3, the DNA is TGTGCCAGTAGTATAGGGAGTAGCGGGGCCCGGGATACGCAGTATTTT.

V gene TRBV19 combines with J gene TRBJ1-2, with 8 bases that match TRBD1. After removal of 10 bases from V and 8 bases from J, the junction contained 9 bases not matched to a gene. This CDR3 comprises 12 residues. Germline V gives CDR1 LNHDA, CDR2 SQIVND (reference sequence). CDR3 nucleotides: TGTGCCACTCGGACAGGGAATTTCGGCTACACCTTC. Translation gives CATRTGNFGYTF.

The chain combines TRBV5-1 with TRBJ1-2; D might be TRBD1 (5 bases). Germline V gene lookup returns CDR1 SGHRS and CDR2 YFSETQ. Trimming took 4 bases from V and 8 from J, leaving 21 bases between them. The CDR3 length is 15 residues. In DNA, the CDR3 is TGCGCCAGCAGCGGAGGGACCGAATCCTGGAGGGGCTACACCTTC. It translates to CASSGGTESWRGYTF.

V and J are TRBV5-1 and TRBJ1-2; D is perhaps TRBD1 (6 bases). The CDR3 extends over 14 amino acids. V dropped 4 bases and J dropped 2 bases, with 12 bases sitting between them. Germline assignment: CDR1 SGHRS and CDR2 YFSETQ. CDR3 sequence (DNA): TGCGCCAGCAGCCTGGGGACATCAAACTATGGCTACACCTTC. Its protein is CASSLGTSNYGYTF. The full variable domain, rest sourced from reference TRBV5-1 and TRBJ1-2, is KAGVTQTPRYLIKTRGQQVTLSCSPISGHRSVSWYQQTPGQGLQFLFEYFSETQRNKGNFPGRFSGRQFSNSRSEMNVSTLELGDSALYLCASSLGTSNYGYTFGSGTRLTVV.

The CDR3 bases are TGTGCCAGCAGGAGGACAGGGGGCTGGTACGAGCAGTACTTC. Amino acid sequence: CASRRTGGWYEQYF. This chain connects TRBV7-2 to TRBJ2-7; 11 nucleotides line up with TRBD1. V lost 6 bases to trimming and J lost 4 bases; unmatched junction nucleotides: 5. The germline V gene encodes CDR1 SGHTA and CDR2 FQGNSA. This CDR3 region has 14 residues.